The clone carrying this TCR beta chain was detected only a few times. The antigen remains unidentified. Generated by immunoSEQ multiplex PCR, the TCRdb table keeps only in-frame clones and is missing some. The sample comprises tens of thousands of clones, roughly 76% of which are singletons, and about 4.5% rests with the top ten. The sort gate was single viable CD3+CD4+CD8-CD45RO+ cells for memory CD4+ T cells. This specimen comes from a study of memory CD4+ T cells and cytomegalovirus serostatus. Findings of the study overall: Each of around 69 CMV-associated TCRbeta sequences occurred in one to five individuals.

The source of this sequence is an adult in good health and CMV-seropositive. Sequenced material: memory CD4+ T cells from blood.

The CDR3 nucleotides are TGTGCCAGCAGCCCTGGAGGTACTGGAAACACCATATATTTT. It yields the protein CASSPGGTGNTIYF. V is TRBV5-4 and J is TRBJ1-3; no clear D gene. CDR3 length: 14 residues. V lost 4 bases and J 2 bases, leaving 10 bases between the germline ends. CDR1 is SGHNT, CDR2 YYREEE, per germline (reference sequence).